A selection of T cell receptor beta chains follows, all from one sample in a study of blood T cell repertoires in COVID-19. Repertoires were generated with immunoSEQ multiplex PCR, while TCRdb's copy carries only in-frame clones and drops some. The sample records 290,000 or so clones, approximately 93% being singletons. The sequencing sample was made of peripheral blood. The receptor source for this set is a woman aged 25-40 years with COVID-19, enrolled during active disease. Both conserved end residues are part of each CDR3. A D gene is named only where the DNA matches it firmly. The size entry is marked missing in some rows and otherwise reads once, few, many or a size class.

D gene,clone size,J gene,V gene,CDR3 protein,CDR3 DNA
-,-,TRBJ1-6,TRBV4-1,CASSPLTGNSPLHF,TGCGCCAGCAGCCCACTTACAGGGAATTCACCCCTCCACTTT
-,-,TRBJ2-2,TRBV3-1/TRBV3-2,CASSQGWQGIGELFF,TGTGCCAGCAGCCAAGGTTGGCAGGGTATCGGGGAGCTGTTTTTT
-,-,TRBJ1-1,TRBV12-3/TRBV12-4,CASSPPLAVEAFF,TGTGCCAGCAGCCCGCCGTTGGCGGTAGAAGCTTTCTTT
-,-,TRBJ2-3,TRBV5-1,CASSLGRTYTDTQYF,TGCGCCAGCAGCTTGGGTCGAACCTACACAGATACGCAGTATTTT
TRBD1,-,TRBJ2-2,TRBV18,CASSPQSVSGTGVNTGELFF,TGTGCCAGCTCACCGCAATCCGTTTCCGGGACAGGGGTTAACACCGGGGAGCTGTTTTTT
-,-,TRBJ1-2,TRBV7-2,CASSLLAQTFYGYTF,TGTGCCAGCAGCTTATTAGCACAAACCTTCTATGGCTACACCTTC
-,-,TRBJ1-1,TRBV11-3,CASSLRGNPTEAFF,TGTGCCAGCAGCTTAAGAGGGAACCCCACTGAAGCTTTCTTT
TRBD2,-,TRBJ2-7,TRBV19,CASSSREGIYEQYF,TGTGCCAGTAGCTCGCGGGAGGGTATCTACGAGCAGTACTTC
-,-,TRBJ2-1,TRBV14,CASSQDRGSSYNEQFF,TGTGCCAGCAGCCAAGATAGAGGTAGCTCCTACAATGAGCAGTTCTTC
TRBD1,-,TRBJ2-3,TRBV5-1,CASSLDRGQRDTQYF,TGCGCCAGCAGCTTGGATAGGGGGCAGAGAGATACGCAGTATTTT
-,-,TRBJ1-2,TRBV10-3,CAISESTGYGYTF,TGTGCCATCAGTGAGTCAACCGGCTATGGCTACACCTTC
-,-,TRBJ1-2,TRBV30,CAWSGAVYGYTF,TGTGCCTGGAGTGGTGCGGTCTATGGCTACACCTTC
-,-,TRBJ1-5,TRBV28,CRGGNQPQHF,TGTCGGGGAGGCAATCAGCCCCAGCATTTT
-,many,TRBJ2-2,TRBV19,CASSMAGEGELFF,TGTGCCAGTAGTATGGCAGGGGAGGGGGAGCTGTTTTTT
-,-,TRBJ1-1,TRBV5-5,CASSHGHLNTEAFF,TGTGCCAGCAGCCACGGACACCTGAACACTGAAGCTTTCTTT
-,-,TRBJ1-3,TRBV2,CASTRSFTGNTIYF,TGTGCCAGCACGCGGTCTTTTACTGGAAACACCATATATTTT
TRBD1,-,TRBJ1-1,TRBV25-1,CASSELQGAGTEAFF,TGTGCCAGCAGTGAACTACAGGGGGCAGGCACTGAAGCTTTCTTT
TRBD1,-,TRBJ1-1,TRBV7-9,CASSQGQGNTEAFF,TGTGCCAGCAGCCAAGGACAGGGGAACACTGAAGCTTTCTTT
-,-,TRBJ1-2,TRBV29-1,CSVELSNYGYTF,TGCAGCGTTGAACTCTCGAACTATGGCTACACCTTC
TRBD2,-,TRBJ2-3,TRBV7-8,CASSFGTSGSDTQYF,TGTGCCAGCAGCTTTGGGACTAGCGGTTCAGATACGCAGTATTTT
-,-,TRBJ2-2,TRBV7-2,CASSFGAGANTGELFF,TGTGCCAGCAGCTTCGGTGCGGGCGCGAACACCGGGGAGCTGTTTTTT
-,once,TRBJ1-5,TRBV27,CASSPLPRPSGNQPQHF,TGTGCCAGCAGCCCACTCCCCCGACCCTCCGGGAATCAGCCCCAGCATTTT
TRBD2,-,TRBJ2-5,TRBV18,CASSLGAGERGETQYF,TGTGCCAGCTCACTGGGTGCGGGAGAGAGAGGAGAGACCCAGTACTTC
TRBD2,-,TRBJ2-5,TRBV5-4,CASTVAGGRETQYF,TGTGCCAGCACAGTAGCGGGAGGGAGAGAGACCCAGTACTTC
-,-,TRBJ2-7,TRBV4-2,CASSQRFSGSYEQYF,TGTGCCAGCAGCCAAAGATTTAGCGGCTCCTACGAGCAGTACTTC
-,-,TRBJ1-5,TRBV28,CASSLRQDPYQPQHF,TGTGCCAGCAGTTTACGACAGGACCCCTATCAGCCCCAGCATTTT
-,-,TRBJ1-1,TRBV11-2,CASSLVFQGDTEAFF,TGTGCCAGCAGCTTAGTTTTTCAGGGTGACACTGAAGCTTTCTTT
TRBD1,-,TRBJ2-1,TRBV5-1,CASSDRLGQGNEQFF,TGCGCCAGCAGCGATCGCCTTGGACAGGGCAATGAGCAGTTCTTC
-,-,TRBJ1-6,TRBV5-4,CASSLEQNSPLHF,TGTGCCAGCAGCTTGGAACAGAATTCACCCCTCCACTTT
-,-,TRBJ2-2,TRBV10-3,CAISGTGELFF,TGTGCCATCAGCGGGACTGGAGAGCTGTTTTTT
TRBD1,-,TRBJ1-2,TRBV6-2/TRBV6-3,CASSYSGTVLRHGYTF,TGTGCCAGCAGTTACTCGGGGACAGTTCTCCGCCATGGCTACACCTTC
-,-,TRBJ1-5,TRBV23-1,CASSQSPGYQPQHF,TGCGCCAGCAGTCAATCCCCAGGTTATCAGCCCCAGCATTTT
TRBD1,-,TRBJ2-2,TRBV28,CASFPGQGTGELFF,TGTGCCAGTTTCCCGGGACAGGGGACCGGGGAGCTGTTTTTT
-,-,TRBJ1-3,TRBV7-9,CASSLSSPGNTIYF,TGTGCCAGCAGCTTATCATCCCCTGGAAACACCATATATTTT
TRBD1,-,TRBJ1-6,TRBV7-2,CASSSAQGENSPLHF,TGTGCCAGCAGCTCGGCCCAGGGGGAAAATTCACCCCTCCACTTT
TRBD1,-,TRBJ2-7,TRBV27,CASSGSGTGGHEQYF,TGTGCCAGCAGTGGATCCGGGACAGGGGGCCACGAGCAGTACTTC
TRBD1,-,TRBJ1-1,TRBV19,CASSTGQGDGLNTEAFF,TGTGCCAGTAGTACGGGACAGGGCGACGGTCTGAACACTGAAGCTTTCTTT
-,-,TRBJ1-3,TRBV7-9,CASSSGTKVGNTIYF,TGTGCCAGCAGCTCCGGGACAAAGGTCGGAAACACCATATATTTT
-,-,TRBJ1-2,TRBV2,CASSEVGGNYGYTF,TGTGCCAGCAGTGAAGTAGGAGGTAACTATGGCTACACCTTC
-,-,TRBJ1-4,TRBV24-1,CALHEVDSNEKLFF,TGTGCCCTACACGAGGTAGATAGTAATGAAAAACTGTTTTTT
TRBD1,-,TRBJ1-1,TRBV18,CASSPGTGGEGNTEAFF,TGTGCCAGCTCACCGGGGACAGGGGGCGAGGGAAACACTGAAGCTTTCTTT
TRBD1,-,TRBJ1-5,TRBV6-5,CASGTGRDHQPQHF,TGTGCCAGCGGGACAGGGAGGGATCATCAGCCCCAGCATTTT